A selection of T cell receptor beta chains follows, all from one sample in a study of human T cells and chemical hapten exposure. TCRdb ran MiXCR on the RACE reads and lists one entry per CDR3 protein. The data show some 70,000 distinct CDR3 sequences, about 9.3% seen once. The sample in question was whole blood, obtained in connection with sensitization to the hapten diphenylcyclopropenone (DPC). These receptors originate from a woman between 45 and 65 years old with alopecia areata. Some clones in this sample may be carry-over from other donors' samples. Each CDR3 is given without its conserved first and last residue. Fields, in order: clone size, J gene, V gene, CDR3 protein. Clone size is shown for a subset of rows, as once, few, many or a class of expanded clone.

clone size: NA
J gene: TRBJ2-3
V gene: TRBV29-1
CDR3 protein: SVRTSGRTDTQY

clone size: NA
J gene: TRBJ2-1
V gene: TRBV19
CDR3 protein: ASSMQVSYNEQF

clone size: many
J gene: TRBJ2-1
V gene: TRBV10-2
CDR3 protein: ASRPTSGIRVREQF

clone size: many
J gene: TRBJ2-7
V gene: TRBV20-1
CDR3 protein: SAPWDRGYEQY

clone size: many
J gene: TRBJ1-1
V gene: TRBV9
CDR3 protein: ASSPPPDTEAF

clone size: many
J gene: TRBJ2-3
V gene: TRBV12-3/TRBV12-4
CDR3 protein: ASSYKDPDTQY

clone size: few
J gene: TRBJ2-1
V gene: TRBV11-2
CDR3 protein: ASSLAGVTNEQF

clone size: few
J gene: TRBJ1-2
V gene: TRBV29-1
CDR3 protein: SVYGRGGYT

clone size: NA
J gene: TRBJ2-3
V gene: TRBV29-1
CDR3 protein: SVASSSTDTQY

clone size: many
J gene: TRBJ1-3
V gene: TRBV2
CDR3 protein: ASRADISGNTIY

clone size: many
J gene: TRBJ2-3
V gene: TRBV20-1
CDR3 protein: SATRTGRRYTQY